The 8 T cell receptor beta chains listed next were all sequenced from one sample in a study of cytomegalovirus exposure and HLA in healthy donors. Both 60 Vbeta primers and 13 Jbeta primers went into the PCR. TCRdb's copy holds only in-frame clones and misses some; the assay was immunoSEQ multiplex PCR. The sample shows some 170,000 clones, about 72% of them seen only once. Input material: PBMCs. The receptor set was obtained from a man aged 30 to 45 in good health and CMV-seropositive.

About this clone itself: The sample contains more than one DNA sequence encoding this CDR3. The chain links TRBV19 to TRBJ2-7, with 9 bases aligning to TRBD1. Per germline, CDR1 LNHDA and CDR2 SQIVND (reference sequence). After removal of 4 bases from V and 5 bases from J, the junction contained 3 bases not matched to a gene. The CDR3 spans 13 residues. Here the CDR3 reads CASSTDRGNEQYF. DNA of the CDR3: TGTGCCAGTAGTACGGACAGGGGTAACGAGCAGTACTTC.

The V and J genes are TRBV10-2 and TRBJ2-3, with TRBD2 matching over 8 bases. V was clipped by 4 bases and J by 8 bases; unmatched bases: 5. The CDR3 totals 13 residues. Germline V gene data show CDR1 as WSHSY and CDR2 as SAAADI. As DNA, the CDR3 is TGCGCCAGCAGTGTCGGGGGGGACGGTACGCAGTATTTT. It specifies CASSVGGDGTQYF.

The rearrangement links TRBV9 to TRBJ2-1, with D perhaps matching TRBD2 (6 bases). The length of the CDR3 is 16 residues. The germline V gene has CDR1 SGDLS and CDR2 YYNGEE. Trimming took 0 bases from V and 1 from J, leaving 11 bases between them. This CDR3 reads CASSVGSGVSYNEQFF. CDR3 nucleotide sequence: TGTGCCAGCAGCGTAGGATCGGGGGTTTCCTACAATGAGCAGTTCTTC.

The chain links TRBV6-6 to TRBJ1-6; TRBD1 aligns across 8 bases. This CDR3 contains 14 residues. Germline V lookup: CDR1 MNHNY, CDR2 SVGAGI (reference sequence). The junction had 4 bases not matched to a gene; V was cut back by 0 bases and J by 12 bases. The CDR3 is CASSYSKQGGPLHF. The CDR3 region has the DNA TGTGCCAGCAGTTACTCGAAACAGGGGGGACCCCTCCACTTT.

This chain connects TRBV7-2 to TRBJ2-6; TRBD1 is a possible D gene (6 bases). Germline V lookup: CDR1 SGHTA, CDR2 FQGNSA. V was cut by 10 bases and J by 0 bases, with 19 bases left in between. The CDR3 contains 17 residues. The CDR3: CATAPRGTLSGANVLTF. The CDR3 DNA sequence: TGTGCCACCGCACCCAGGGGAACCCTCTCTGGGGCCAACGTCCTGACTTTC.

The genes are TRBV5-1 and TRBJ2-3; 9 bases fit TRBD2. J gave up 0 bases and V 2 bases, and 7 bases lay outside the gene matches. This CDR3 comprises 17 residues. Germline V lookup: CDR1 SGHRS, CDR2 YFSETQ. CDR3 coding DNA: TGCGCCAGCAGCTTTAGCGGGGGTCGTTATAGCACAGATACGCAGTATTTT. Protein: CASSFSGGRYSTDTQYF. The full variable domain, rest sourced from reference TRBV5-1 and TRBJ2-3, is KAGVTQTPRYLIKTRGQQVTLSCSPISGHRSVSWYQQTPGQGLQFLFEYFSETQRNKGNFPGRFSGRQFSNSRSEMNVSTLELGDSALYLCASSFSGGRYSTDTQYFGPGTRLTVL.

The chain uses TRBV7-2 and TRBJ2-5, with 9 bases fitting TRBD2. V was clipped by 3 bases and J by 0 bases; unmatched bases: 2. The CDR3 has 15 residues. Germline V gives CDR1 SGHTA, CDR2 FQGNSA. The CDR3 reads CASSLASGNQETQYF. The CDR3 region has the DNA TGTGCCAGCAGCTTGGCTAGCGGGAACCAAGAGACCCAGTACTTC.

This chain connects TRBV5-4 to TRBJ2-5; 7 bases align to TRBD2. V shed 0 bases and J 5 bases; nucleotides not matched to a gene: 16. Looked up from germline, CDR1 is SGHNT and CDR2 is YYREEE (reference sequence). This CDR3 region has 18 residues. The CDR3 sequence is CASSLGRASGTYGETQYF. The CDR3 DNA reads TGTGCCAGCAGCTTGGGGAGGGCTAGCGGTACATACGGGGAGACCCAGTACTTC.